Below, 3 T cell receptor beta chains from the same sample are listed, as sequenced in a study of blood T cell repertoires in COVID-19. Profiling relied on immunoSEQ multiplex PCR, and the TCRdb table lists in-frame clones only, not all of them. The data show approximately 100,000 clones, with approximately 92% seen just once and roughly 5.6% held by the top ten. The sample comprised peripheral blood. All receptors come from a man aged 45-65 years with active COVID-19.

A single count supports this clone. The genes are TRBV5-8 and TRBJ1-2; D gene uncertain. Trimming removed 4 bases from V and 6 bases from J, with 22 bases in between. This CDR3 has 16 amino acids. Germline CDR1 reads SGHTS; CDR2 reads YDEGEE. The CDR3 region has the DNA TGTGCCAGCAGCCACGCAAATCCGACTTATTCCGATGGCTACACCTTC. Residues: CASSHANPTYSDGYTF.

The gene calls are TRBV5-8 and TRBJ2-1; perhaps TRBD2 as D (6 bases). The CDR3 loop spans 15 amino acids. From germline, CDR1 is SGHTS and CDR2 YDEGEE. The V end lost 3 bases, the J end lost 0 bases, and 10 bases lay between the germline ends. CDR3 in amino acids: CASSSGVGSYNEQFF. CDR3 nucleotide sequence: TGTGCCAGCAGCTCGGGGGTGGGCTCCTACAATGAGCAGTTCTTC.

The chain has TRBV5-1 and TRBJ2-3; no clear D gene. Germline values: CDR1 SGHRS, CDR2 YFSETQ. The CDR3 spans 14 residues. Trimming pared 4 bases from V and 0 bases from J, leaving 9 bases between. As DNA, the CDR3 is TGCGCCAGCAGCGCCGCGGCGAGCACAGATACGCAGTATTTT. Its protein is CASSAAASTDTQYF. Combining the CDR3 with reference TRBV5-1 and TRBJ2-3 gives the whole variable domain KAGVTQTPRYLIKTRGQQVTLSCSPISGHRSVSWYQQTPGQGLQFLFEYFSETQRNKGNFPGRFSGRQFSNSRSEMNVSTLELGDSALYLCASSAAASTDTQYFGPGTRLTVL.